A selection of T cell receptor beta chains follows, all from one sample in a study of T cells after yellow fever vaccination. TCRdb called the 5' RACE reads again in MiXCR, with one record for every CDR3 protein. The sample consists of 610,000 or so distinct CDR3 sequences, 9% to 15% of them appearing once. Sample: PBMCs, taken on the day of the yellow fever booster vaccination. The source of these receptors is a young man who received the YFV17D yellow fever vaccine. CDR3s include the opening cysteine and the closing phenylalanine or tryptophan. The D gene is left open where the match is weak. The size entry is marked missing in some rows and otherwise reads once, few, many or a size class.

d_call j_call v_call clone_size cdr3_nt cdr3_aa
NA TRBJ2-1 TRBV4-2 few TGTGCCAGCAGCCAAGGAGGAATTCACAATGAGCAGTTCTTC CASSQGGIHNEQFF
TRBD2 TRBJ2-2 TRBV7-2 few TGTGCCAGCAGCTTTTCTAGCGGGAAAGGCGGGGAGCTGTTTTTT CASSFSSGKGGELFF
NA TRBJ2-2 TRBV19 NA TGTGCCAGTAGTATTTACGGAACGGAGACCGGGGAGCTGTTTTTT CASSIYGTETGELFF
NA TRBJ2-1 TRBV6-1 NA TGTGCCAGCCGAAGGGGGAGAGCCTTATCCTACAATGAGCAGTTCTTC CASRRGRALSYNEQFF
NA TRBJ2-7 TRBV3-1 few TGTGCCAGCAGCCACCGACAGAGATCCTGTTACGAGCAGTACTTC CASSHRQRSCYEQYF
TRBD2 TRBJ2-7 TRBV4-2 few TGTGCCAGCAGCCAAGACGGGACTAGCAACGCCTACGAGCAGTACTTC CASSQDGTSNAYEQYF
NA TRBJ2-3 TRBV5-5 NA TGTGCCAGCAGCTCTGCCAGGAGCACAGATACGCAGTATTTT CASSSARSTDTQYF
NA TRBJ1-1 TRBV27 many TGTGCCAGCCGACTAAATTATGGGGCAACTGACACTGAAGCTTTCTTT CASRLNYGATDTEAFF
NA TRBJ1-6 TRBV3-1 NA TGTGCCAGCAGCCAAGGTGGCAGGGGTAATTCACCCCTCCACTTT CASSQGGRGNSPLHF
NA TRBJ2-3 TRBV18 NA TGTGCCAGCTCACGACCCGTAGGGAGCGGGAGCACAGATACGCAGTATTTT CASSRPVGSGSTDTQYF
NA TRBJ1-1 TRBV10-3 few TGTGCCATCAGTACCAGTGGGGGGGCTCTGAACACTGAAGCTTTCTTT CAISTSGGALNTEAFF
NA TRBJ2-3 TRBV10-3 NA TGTGCCATCAGTGCGGGGCGGCGGGATAGCACAGATACGCAGTATTTT CAISAGRRDSTDTQYF
TRBD1 TRBJ2-7 TRBV6-1 many TGTGCCAGCAGGCAAAACACAGGGGGCCCCTACGAGCAGTACTTC CASRQNTGGPYEQYF
NA TRBJ2-3 TRBV7-2 NA TGTGCCAGCAGCTTACACGGGCCGGGCACAGATACGCAGTATTTT CASSLHGPGTDTQYF